This T cell receptor (beta chain) comes out of a study of T cell responses to AZD1222 COVID-19 vaccine. Study-level information: The study pooled second doses at about 4 or about 12 weeks.

The CDR3 totals 15 residues. CDR1 is MNHNS, CDR2 SASEGT, per germline. Trimming took 2 bases from V and 10 from J, leaving 17 bases between them. This table comes from immunoSEQ multiplex PCR, and its TCRdb copy is limited to in-frame clones, with some not included. Among over 85,000 clones listed, 88% were seen once. The chain combines TRBV6-1 with TRBJ1-4, with a weak D call TRBD1 (6 bases). The sample was peripheral blood, taken on day 0 of AZD1222 vaccination. The TCR was taken from an adult in good health. The DNA of the CDR3 is TGTGCCAGCAGTGAATCAGGGCCAGGGGTCGGAAAACTGTTTTTT. Translation: CASSESGPGVGKLFF.